These T cell receptor beta chains were read from a single sample in a study of blood T cell repertoires in COVID-19. Sequencing was performed with immunoSEQ multiplex PCR; in TCRdb, only in-frame clones are kept and a portion is missing. The sample consists of tens of thousands of clones, around 77% of them appearing once. The sequenced sample consisted of peripheral blood. The receptor set was obtained from a man between 70 and 80 years old with COVID-19, enrolled during active disease. Each CDR3 is given with its conserved first and last residue. The D gene is left open where the match is weak. The size field is filled for only some rows; it gives once, few, many or a size class.

v_call	d_call	j_call	clone_size	cdr3_nt	cdr3_aa
TRBV10-3	TRBD1	TRBJ1-1	.	TGTGCCATCAACAGGGGCCCTGAAGCTTTCTTT	CAINRGPEAFF
TRBV10-2	.	TRBJ2-1	.	TGCGCCAGCAGTGATGTCCTAGAGCTCACCTATGAGCAGTTCTTC	CASSDVLELTYEQFF
TRBV7-9	.	TRBJ1-1	.	TGTGCCAGCAGCTTTGCGCCGCCGAACACTGAAGCTTTCTTT	CASSFAPPNTEAFF
TRBV5-6	.	TRBJ1-5	.	TGTGCCAGCAGCAAGGGGACAACCACTCCCCCCCAGCATTTT	CASSKGTTTPPQHF
TRBV5-6	.	TRBJ1-3	.	TGTGCCAGCAGCTTCCCCAGTGTCTCTGGAAACACCATATATTTT	CASSFPSVSGNTIYF
TRBV5-5	TRBD2	TRBJ2-7	.	TGTGCCAGCAGCACCGCGGCTAGCGGGAGGAGTAGCTCCTACGAGCAGTACTTC	CASSTAASGRSSSYEQYF
TRBV7-3	.	TRBJ1-6	few	TGTGCCAGCAGCCTATTCGCGGCCGGGAATTCACCCCTCCACTTT	CASSLFAAGNSPLHF
TRBV5-1	.	TRBJ1-1	many	TGCGCCAGCAGCTTGGAGATCGAGAGTGAAGCTTTCTTT	CASSLEIESEAFF
TRBV28	TRBD1	TRBJ2-3	.	TGTGCCAGCAGTTCGGTGGGACAGGGGATCACAGATACGCAGTATTTT	CASSSVGQGITDTQYF
TRBV30	.	TRBJ1-1	.	TGTGCCTGGAGTTCCGCGCGGGCAAGACTCGCCTTT	CAWSSARARLAF
TRBV19	TRBD2	TRBJ2-1	.	TGTGCCACCCTTAGCGGGAGCCCCTACAATGAGCAGTTCTTC	CATLSGSPYNEQFF
TRBV28	TRBD2	TRBJ2-1	.	TGTGCCAGCAGTATCGGGACTAGCGGGAGGTATGAGCAGTTCTTC	CASSIGTSGRYEQFF
TRBV3-1/TRBV3-2	.	TRBJ2-1	.	TGTGCCAGCAGCCAGGGGACTCCCCTCAATGAGCAGTTCTTC	CASSQGTPLNEQFF
TRBV5-1	.	TRBJ1-2	.	TGCGCCAGCAGCTTGAATACAGGAGGGTACTATGGCTACACCTTC	CASSLNTGGYYGYTF
TRBV4-1	.	TRBJ1-1	.	TGCGCCAGCAGCCAAGCGGGGTCCGGAACGACTGAAGCTTTCTTT	CASSQAGSGTTEAFF
TRBV19	.	TRBJ1-3	few	TGTGCCAGTAGTGGAACCAGGGTCCCTGGAAACACCATATATTTT	CASSGTRVPGNTIYF
TRBV7-8	.	TRBJ1-2	.	TGTGCCAGCAGCTTAGTTCAGGGAAACTATGGCTACACCTTC	CASSLVQGNYGYTF
TRBV29-1	.	TRBJ1-1	.	TGCAGCGTTGTCGGGGAAACTCCAGAAGCTTTCTTT	CSVVGETPEAFF
TRBV21-1	.	TRBJ1-2	.	TGTGCCAGCAGCAAAGCGCGGGGTATAAACTATGGCTACACCTTC	CASSKARGINYGYTF
TRBV11-2	TRBD1	TRBJ1-2	.	TGTGCCAGCAGCCCGACAGGGGGTATTGGCTACACCTTC	CASSPTGGIGYTF
TRBV14	TRBD1	TRBJ1-2	few	TGTGCCAGCAGCCATGACAGGGATGGCTACACCTTC	CASSHDRDGYTF
TRBV19	.	TRBJ1-1	.	TGTGCCAGCAAAAACCCGACAGTGAACACTGAAGCTTTCTTT	CASKNPTVNTEAFF
TRBV27	.	TRBJ1-6	.	TGTGCCAGCAGTTTTTTGGCCAGGAATTCACCCCTCCACTTT	CASSFLARNSPLHF
TRBV9	TRBD1	TRBJ1-3	.	TGTGCCAGCAGCCCAGGGGGGAGTTCTGGAAACACCATATATTTT	CASSPGGSSGNTIYF
TRBV20-1	.	TRBJ1-1	.	TGCAGTGCTAGTAAGGGAGTAAACACTGAAGCTTTCTTT	CSASKGVNTEAFF
TRBV18	.	TRBJ2-3	.	TGTGCCAGCTCACCACCGAGGGTAGCAGATACGCAGTATTTT	CASSPPRVADTQYF
TRBV9	.	TRBJ2-5	.	TGTGCCAGCAGCGTAGGATTTGTCCCCGTCGGGACCCAGTACTTC	CASSVGFVPVGTQYF
TRBV11-2	TRBD2	TRBJ2-2	.	TGTGCCAGCAGCCCGCTGACTAGCAGCGGGCCCACCGGGGAGCTGTTTTTT	CASSPLTSSGPTGELFF
TRBV4-2	.	TRBJ1-3	.	TGTGCCAGCAGCCAAGATATGCAGGGGACGTTGTCTGGAAACACCATATATTTT	CASSQDMQGTLSGNTIYF
TRBV7-8	TRBD2	TRBJ2-1	.	TGTGCCAGCAGCTTACGTCCGGGGGGGAGTCCCTACCAGTTCTTC	CASSLRPGGSPYQFF
TRBV7-9	TRBD1	TRBJ2-2	.	TGTGCCAGCCGACAGGGGAACACCGGGGAGCTGTTTTTT	CASRQGNTGELFF
TRBV14	.	TRBJ1-1	few	TGTGCCAGCAGCCCAAGGGGGTATACTGAAGCTTTCTTT	CASSPRGYTEAFF
TRBV7-9	.	TRBJ2-5	.	TGTGCCAGCAGCACGAGAGAGACCCAGTACTTC	CASSTRETQYF
TRBV24-1	.	TRBJ1-5	few	TGTGCCACCAGTGATCCCCGCGGACAGACGAACAATCAGCCCCAGCATTTT	CATSDPRGQTNNQPQHF
TRBV6-2/TRBV6-3	TRBD1	TRBJ1-5	.	TGTGCCAGCAGTCCGGACAGGGCTGGGCAGCCCCAGCATTTT	CASSPDRAGQPQHF
TRBV28	TRBD2	TRBJ2-7	.	TGTGCCAGCAGTACGACTAGCGGGGGAGCCTACGAGCAGTACTTC	CASSTTSGGAYEQYF
TRBV7-8	.	TRBJ1-1	few	TGTGCCAGCAGCATACAGGCGAACACTGAAGCTTTCTTT	CASSIQANTEAFF
TRBV6-5	TRBD1	TRBJ2-2	.	TGTGCCAGCAGTTACGGGACAGGGTCCGGGGAGCTGTTTTTT	CASSYGTGSGELFF
TRBV20-1	TRBD2	TRBJ2-1	.	TGCAGTGCGAGTCCCCTAGCGGGAGGGGGCGACTACTACAATGAGCAGTTCTTC	CSASPLAGGGDYYNEQFF
TRBV7-6	TRBD1	TRBJ1-2	.	TGTGCCAGCAGCCCCGAGGACAGGGCTTCTGCTAACTATGGCTACACCTTC	CASSPEDRASANYGYTF
TRBV29-1	.	TRBJ1-4	once	TGCAGCGGTCAGAGGGGGACTAATGAAAAACTGTTTTTT	CSGQRGTNEKLFF
TRBV11-2	.	TRBJ1-1	.	TGTGCCAGCAGCTTATCTGTGGCTAGCACTGAAGCTTTCTTT	CASSLSVASTEAFF
TRBV3-1/TRBV3-2	TRBD1	TRBJ1-6	few	TGTGCCAGCAGCCACGGACAGGTTGAGTCACCCCTCCACTTT	CASSHGQVESPLHF
TRBV19	.	TRBJ2-4	.	TGTGCCAGTAGCACGCAGGGCGGAAACATTCAGTACTTC	CASSTQGGNIQYF
TRBV19	.	TRBJ2-1	once	TGTGCCAGTAGTTTTCCGGGGTTTCGGGAGCAGTTCTTC	CASSFPGFREQFF
TRBV19	.	TRBJ2-7	.	TGTGCCAGTAGCCGCCGGGAATCCTCCTACGAGCAGTACTTC	CASSRRESSYEQYF
TRBV7-2	.	TRBJ1-1	few	TGTGCCAGCAGCACCCGGACAGAATTTGAAGCTTTCTTT	CASSTRTEFEAFF
TRBV11-2	TRBD1	TRBJ2-5	.	TGTGCCAGCAGCTTAGCGACAGGGGGGGTCCAAGAGACCCAGTACTTC	CASSLATGGVQETQYF
TRBV27	.	TRBJ1-3	.	TGTGCCAGCAGCCTAGGGGTATACGGAAACACCATATATTTT	CASSLGVYGNTIYF
TRBV15	.	TRBJ2-7	few	TGTGCCACCAGCAGAGATTCGGTAGACTCCTACGAGCAGTACTTC	CATSRDSVDSYEQYF
TRBV19	.	TRBJ1-1	.	TGTGCCAGTATTCGTACAGGCCGAAACACTGAAGCTTTCTTT	CASIRTGRNTEAFF
TRBV7-2	.	TRBJ1-2	.	TGTGCCAGCAGCTCGAACTATGGCTACACCTTC	CASSSNYGYTF
TRBV28	.	TRBJ1-2	once	TGTGCCAGCAGGCGTCAGGCGGGGGCGATCTATGGCTACACCTTC	CASRRQAGAIYGYTF